This TCR beta chain was sequenced for a study of radiotherapy plus CTLA-4 blockade in lung cancer. On the study more broadly: Objective responses occurred in 18% of patients; about 31% had disease control. Study-wide findings and caveats: Radiotherapy was combined with ipilimumab, and tumor-derived TCR clones then expanded in blood.

Data came from immunoSEQ multiplex PCR; TCRdb stores just in-frame clones and leaves some out. Of about 48,000 clones detected, approximately 78% appear once; the ten largest clones hold approximately 3.6%. This clone was detected once. Its specificity is not known. Its ends do not fully match the called genes, so a read error is possible. The germline V gene encodes CDR1 LNHDA and CDR2 SQIVND (reference sequence). The CDR3 is 15 residues long. This receptor was obtained from a human donor with non-small cell lung cancer who had stable disease on radiotherapy plus ipilimumab. Source: peripheral blood, taken from a patient treated with radiotherapy plus ipilimumab. V gene TRBV19 combines with J gene TRBJ1-1; D gene ambiguous. This chain's CDR3 is CASSIEGGVNTEASF. CDR3 nucleotides: TGTGCCAGTAGTATTGAGGGTGGAGTGAACACTGAAGCTTCCTTT.